These 16 T cell receptor beta chains share one sample of origin, sequenced in a study of control samples from healthy donors and cancer patients (TCRdb year 2020). Library preparation was by the immunoSEQ multiplex PCR assay. TCRdb obtained this table from immuneACCESS and retained in-frame rearrangements with V and J assigned. These tables miss some clones; where compared with another copy, unresolved V genes account for less than half of the shortfall, and the remainder is unexplained. The sample includes nearly 200,000 clones, with roughly nine tenths observed a single time. 1.5% to 2% of the sample belongs to the ten largest clones. Sequencing used blood. Receptor source: a man younger than 45 in good health.

This chain joins TRBV6-2 or TRBV6-3 and TRBJ1-3; D not certain. CDR1 and CDR2 from the germline V gene are MNHEY and SVGEGT. There are 14 residues in the CDR3. Deletions cut 6 bases from V and 4 bases from J, with 13 bases between. CDR3 DNA sequence: TGTGCCAGCAGCCAACAGCGACACGGAAACACCATATATTTT. Its protein product is CASSQQRHGNTIYF.

V and J are TRBV7-2 and TRBJ1-3; D is uncertain. Trimming removed 2 bases from V and 0 bases from J, with 8 bases in between. Per the germline V gene, CDR1 is SGHTA and CDR2 is FQGNSA. The CDR3 sequence is 15 residues long. The CDR3 protein is CASSLRRDSGNTIYF. The CDR3 nucleotides are TGTGCCAGCAGCTTAAGGCGGGACTCTGGAAACACCATATATTTT. The full variable domain, its missing parts supplied by reference TRBV7-2 and TRBJ1-3, is GAGVSQSPSNKVTEKGKDVELRCDPISGHTALYWYRQSLGQGLEFLIYFQGNSAPDKSGLPSDRFSAERTGGSVSTLTIQRTQQEDSAVYLCASSLRRDSGNTIYFGEGSWLTVV.

This chain connects TRBV7-2 to TRBJ2-4; 10 bases fit TRBD1. The V gene's germline CDR1 is SGHTA and CDR2 FQGNSA. This CDR3 has 15 residues. J was trimmed by 7 bases and V by 1 base; bases with no gene match: 4. The CDR3 sequence: CASSLGRQGANIQYF. The CDR3 region has the DNA TGTGCCAGCAGCTTAGGTCGACAGGGGGCGAACATTCAGTACTTC. The entire variable domain, with the rest obtained from reference TRBV7-2 and TRBJ2-4, is as follows: GAGVSQSPSNKVTEKGKDVELRCDPISGHTALYWYRQSLGQGLEFLIYFQGNSAPDKSGLPSDRFSAERTGGSVSTLTIQRTQQEDSAVYLCASSLGRQGANIQYFGAGTRLSVL.

V and J are TRBV3-1 (or the pseudogene TRBV3-2) and TRBJ1-6, with 7 bases lining up with TRBD1. CDR1 LGHDT and CDR2 YNNKEL come from the germline V gene (reference sequence). The CDR3 runs 15 residues. J was trimmed by 7 bases and V by 3 bases; bases with no gene match: 6. The CDR3 spells CASSQVRQGNSPLHF. In nucleotides, the CDR3 is TGTGCCAGCAGCCAGGTTCGACAGGGCAATTCACCCCTCCACTTT.

The chain uses TRBV12-5 and TRBJ2-1; D is unclear. V was cut by 3 bases and J by 7 bases, with 4 bases left in between. The CDR3 is 11 residues long. Germline loops: CDR1 LGHNT, CDR2 FRNRAP. The CDR3 here is CASGFLNEQFF. In nucleotides, the CDR3 is TGTGCTAGTGGTTTTCTAAATGAGCAGTTCTTC.

J is TRBJ2-3 and V is TRBV9; TRBD1 is a possible D gene (5 bases). Germline values: CDR1 SGDLS, CDR2 YYNGEE. This CDR3 has 15 amino acids. V lost 0 bases and J lost 2, with 10 bases in between. CDR3 loop: CASSVDNRYTDTQYF. DNA of the CDR3: TGTGCCAGCAGCGTAGACAACAGGTACACAGATACGCAGTATTTT.

This clone has just a few counts. The chain has TRBV4-2 and TRBJ2-7, with D hard to call. The V gene's germline CDR1 is LGHNA and CDR2 YNFKEQ. This CDR3 has 12 residues. With 0 bases removed from V and 10 bases from J, the gap between germline ends came to 10 bases. The CDR3 loop is CASSQEKTAQYF. The CDR3 DNA follows: TGTGCCAGCAGCCAAGAGAAAACAGCCCAGTACTTC.

The chain combines TRBV3-1 (or the pseudogene TRBV3-2) with TRBJ1-2; TRBD1 might be the D (6 bases). This CDR3 has 15 amino acids. Trimming left V 4 bases short and J 8 bases short, with 20 bases between. Germline V CDR1 and CDR2: LGHDT, YNNKEL (reference sequence). The CDR3: CASSLRQAPGKGYTF. CDR3 nucleotides: TGTGCCAGCAGCCTTCGACAGGCACCAGGGAAGGGCTACACCTTC.

The chain has TRBV9 and TRBJ2-2; D call uncertain. Looked up from germline, CDR1 is SGDLS and CDR2 is YYNGEE. V was shortened by 0 bases and J by 4 bases, with 4 bases between the two germline ends. This CDR3 has 13 amino acids. CDR3 bases: TGTGCCAGCAGCGTAGAGATCACCGGGGAGCTGTTTTTT. This gives the protein CASSVEITGELFF.

This rearrangement joins TRBV18 to TRBJ2-2; D unclear. The V and J ends lost 8 bases and 4 bases respectively, with 5 bases between them. The CDR3 is made up of 11 amino acids. Germline assignment: CDR1 KGHSH and CDR2 LQKENI. The CDR3, as DNA: TGTGCCAGCGAATCCACCGGGGAGCTGTTTTTT. Encoded protein: CASESTGELFF. The full variable domain, in which reference TRBV18 and TRBJ2-2 provide the parts outside the CDR3, is NAGVMQNPRHLVRRRGQEARLRCSPMKGHSHVYWYRQLPEEGLKFMVYLQKENIIDESGMPKERFSAEFPKEGPSILRIQQVVRGDSAAYFCASESTGELFFGEGSRLTVL.

The chain combines TRBV27 with TRBJ1-3, with a possible D match to TRBD1 (5 bases). Germline values: CDR1 MNHEY, CDR2 SMNVEV (reference sequence). V shed 5 bases and J shed 0 bases, with 17 bases lying between them. CDR3 length: 17 amino acids. This CDR3 is CASSPTIRGASGNTIYF. The CDR3 nucleotides read TGTGCCAGCAGTCCCACCATTAGGGGCGCCTCTGGAAACACCATATATTTT.

The chain carries TRBV6-1 and TRBJ1-4; no definite D call. Per the germline V gene, CDR1 is MNHNS and CDR2 is SASEGT. V shed 2 bases and J shed 5 bases, with 9 bases lying between them. The CDR3 length is 14 residues. The CDR3 here is CASSEQVVNEKLFF. CDR3 sequence (DNA): TGTGCCAGCAGTGAACAGGTAGTCAATGAAAAACTGTTTTTT.

This rearrangement joins TRBV7-9 to TRBJ1-3; D perhaps matches TRBD1 (6 bases). The CDR3 has 17 residues. V was pared by 5 bases and J by 0 bases, with 17 bases between. Looked up from germline, CDR1 is SEHNR and CDR2 is FQNEAQ (reference sequence). The CDR3 region has the DNA TGTGCCAGCAGCCCACTCGGGGGGCCCGTCTCTGGAAACACCATATATTTT. This translates into CASSPLGGPVSGNTIYF.

The rearrangement joins TRBV5-1 to TRBJ2-1, with 8 bases that match TRBD2. Looked up from germline, CDR1 is SGHRS and CDR2 is YFSETQ. This CDR3 is 17 amino acids long. Trimming removed 0 bases from V and 8 bases from J; junction bases left unmatched: 13. Here the CDR3 DNA reads TGCGCCAGCAGCTTGGACATTGGTCGGGGGGGATACTATGAGCAGTTCTTC. As protein: CASSLDIGRGGYYEQFF.

The V gene is TRBV15, the J gene TRBJ2-7; 7 bases map to TRBD1. This CDR3 has 14 amino acids. Germline V gives CDR1 LNHNV, CDR2 YYDKDF (reference sequence). V lost 1 base, J lost 4 bases, and 4 bases stayed unmatched. CDR3 nucleotides: TGTGCCACCAGCAGAGCCGGGACAGCATACGAGCAGTACTTC. It is translated as CATSRAGTAYEQYF.

This chain connects TRBV9 to TRBJ1-6; D possibly corresponds to TRBD1 (5 bases). The CDR3 contains 12 residues. Looked up from germline, CDR1 is SGDLS and CDR2 is YYNGEE. V lost 8 bases to trimming and J lost 8 bases, with 11 bases between them. In nucleotides, the CDR3 is TGTGCCAGTGGGTGGGGGGATTCACCCCTCCACTTT. Residues: CASGWGDSPLHF.